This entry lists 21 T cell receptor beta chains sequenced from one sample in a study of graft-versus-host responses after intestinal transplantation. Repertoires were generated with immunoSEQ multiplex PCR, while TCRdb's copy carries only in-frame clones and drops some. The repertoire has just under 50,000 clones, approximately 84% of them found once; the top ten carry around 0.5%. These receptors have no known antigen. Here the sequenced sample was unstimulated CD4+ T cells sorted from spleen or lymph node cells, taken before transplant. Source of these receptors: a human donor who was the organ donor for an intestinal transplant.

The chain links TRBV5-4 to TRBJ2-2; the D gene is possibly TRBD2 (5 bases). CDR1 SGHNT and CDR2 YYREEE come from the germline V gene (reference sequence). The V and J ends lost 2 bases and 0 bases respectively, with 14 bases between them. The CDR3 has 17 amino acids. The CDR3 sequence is CASSFPTGKTNTGELFF. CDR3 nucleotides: TGTGCCAGCAGCTTTCCGACGGGGAAAACGAACACCGGGGAGCTGTTTTTT. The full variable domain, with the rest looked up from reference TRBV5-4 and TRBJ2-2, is ETGVTQSPTHLIKTRGQQVTLRCSSQSGHNTVSWYQQALGQGPQFIFQYYREEENGRGNFPPRFSGLQFPNYSSELNVNALELDDSALYLCASSFPTGKTNTGELFFGEGSRLTVL.

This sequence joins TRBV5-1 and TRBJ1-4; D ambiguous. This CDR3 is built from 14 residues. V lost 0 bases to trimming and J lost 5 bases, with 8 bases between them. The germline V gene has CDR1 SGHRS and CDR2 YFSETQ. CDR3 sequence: CASSLAVGNEKLFF. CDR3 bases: TGCGCCAGCAGCTTGGCCGTAGGGAATGAAAAACTGTTTTTT.

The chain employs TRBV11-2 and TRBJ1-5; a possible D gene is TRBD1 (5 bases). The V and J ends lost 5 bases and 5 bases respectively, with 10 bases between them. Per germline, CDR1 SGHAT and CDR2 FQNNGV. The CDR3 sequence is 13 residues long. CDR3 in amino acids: CASSRDSDQPQHF. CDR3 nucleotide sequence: TGTGCCAGCAGCAGAGACAGCGATCAGCCCCAGCATTTT.

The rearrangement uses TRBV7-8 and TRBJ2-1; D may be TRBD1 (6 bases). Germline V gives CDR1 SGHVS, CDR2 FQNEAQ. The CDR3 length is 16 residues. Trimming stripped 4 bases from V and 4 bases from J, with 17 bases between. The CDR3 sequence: CASSYPTGTGYNEQFF. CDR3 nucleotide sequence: TGTGCCAGCAGCTACCCTACAGGGACGGGTTACAATGAGCAGTTCTTC.

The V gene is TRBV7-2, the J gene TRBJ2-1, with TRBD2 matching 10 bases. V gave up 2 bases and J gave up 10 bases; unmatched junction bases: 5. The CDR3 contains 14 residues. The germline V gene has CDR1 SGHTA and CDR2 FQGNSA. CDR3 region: CASSLKRGGLEQFF. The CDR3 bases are TGTGCCAGCAGCTTAAAGCGGGGGGGCTTAGAGCAGTTCTTC.

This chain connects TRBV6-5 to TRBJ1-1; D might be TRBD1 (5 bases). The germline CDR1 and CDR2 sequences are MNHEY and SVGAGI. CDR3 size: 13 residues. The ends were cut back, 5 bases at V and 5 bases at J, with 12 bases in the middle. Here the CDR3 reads CASSPSRVTEAFF. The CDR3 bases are TGTGCCAGCAGTCCTAGCAGGGTGACTGAAGCTTTCTTT.

The CDR3 region has the DNA TGTGCCAGCAGGGACTACCTTTATACGCAGTATTTT. It translates to CASRDYLYTQYF. The rearrangement links TRBV2 to TRBJ2-3; TRBD2 might be the D (6 bases). V was clipped by 6 bases and J by 7 bases, with 11 bases between them. The length of the CDR3 is 12 residues. CDR1 and CDR2 from the germline V gene are SNHLY and FYNNEI.

Here the CDR3 DNA reads TGTGCCAGCAGTTCGACAGGGGGCTATGGCTACACCTTC. Amino acid sequence: CASSSTGGYGYTF. The chain combines TRBV27 with TRBJ1-2, with 9 bases matching TRBD1. Germline assignment: CDR1 MNHEY and CDR2 SMNVEV (reference sequence). V lost 4 bases and J lost 4; bases outside the gene matches: 1. CDR3 length equals 13 residues.

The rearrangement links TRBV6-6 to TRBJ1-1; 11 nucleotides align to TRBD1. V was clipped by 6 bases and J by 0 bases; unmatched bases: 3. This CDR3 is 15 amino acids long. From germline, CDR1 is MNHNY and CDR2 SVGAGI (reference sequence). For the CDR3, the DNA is TGTGCCAGCAGCGGGACAGGGGGAATGAACACTGAAGCTTTCTTT. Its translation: CASSGTGGMNTEAFF.

CDR3 bases: TGTGCCAGCAGCTTGGAAGGGGCCTATTCCGAAAGCCGACAGTTCTTC. Its protein is CASSLEGAYSESRQFF. This chain uses TRBV5-6 with TRBJ2-1, with D perhaps TRBD1 (5 bases). Germline V CDR1 and CDR2: SGHDT, YYEEEE. The CDR3 runs to 16 residues. Trimming stripped 0 bases from V and 13 bases from J, with 23 bases between.

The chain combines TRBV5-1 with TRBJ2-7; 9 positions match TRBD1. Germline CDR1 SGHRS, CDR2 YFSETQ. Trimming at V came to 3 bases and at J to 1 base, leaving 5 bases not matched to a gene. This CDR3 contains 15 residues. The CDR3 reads CASSWGTGRSYEQYF. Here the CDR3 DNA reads TGCGCCAGCAGCTGGGGGACAGGGAGGTCCTACGAGCAGTACTTC. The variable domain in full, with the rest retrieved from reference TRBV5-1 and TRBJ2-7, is KAGVTQTPRYLIKTRGQQVTLSCSPISGHRSVSWYQQTPGQGLQFLFEYFSETQRNKGNFPGRFSGRQFSNSRSEMNVSTLELGDSALYLCASSWGTGRSYEQYFGPGTRLTVT.

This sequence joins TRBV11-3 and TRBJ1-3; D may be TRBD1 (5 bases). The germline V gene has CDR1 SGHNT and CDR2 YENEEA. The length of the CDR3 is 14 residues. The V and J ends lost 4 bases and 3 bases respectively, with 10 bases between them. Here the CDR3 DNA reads TGTGCCAGCAGCTCTGGGGGTTTTGGAAACACCATATATTTT. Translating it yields CASSSGGFGNTIYF.

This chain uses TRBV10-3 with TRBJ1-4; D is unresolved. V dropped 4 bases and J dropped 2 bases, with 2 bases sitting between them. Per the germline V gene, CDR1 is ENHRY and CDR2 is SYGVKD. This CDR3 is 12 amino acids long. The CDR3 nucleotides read TGTGCCATCAGTGGGACTAATGAAAAACTGTTTTTT. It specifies CAISGTNEKLFF.

The CDR3 region is CASSPQDRDITEAFF. CDR3 bases: TGTGCCAGCAGCCCCCAAGACAGGGATATCACTGAAGCTTTCTTT. The J gene is TRBJ1-1, the V gene TRBV4-2; TRBD1 aligns across 7 bases. This CDR3 is 15 amino acids long. CDR1 and CDR2 (germline): LGHNA, YNFKEQ. With V trimmed by 4 bases and J by 4 bases, 9 bases remained unmatched.

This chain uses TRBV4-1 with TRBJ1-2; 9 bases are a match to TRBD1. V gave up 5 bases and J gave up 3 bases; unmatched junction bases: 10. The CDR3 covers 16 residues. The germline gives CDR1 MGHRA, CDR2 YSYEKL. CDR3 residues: CASSAPGQGRDYGYTF. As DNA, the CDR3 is TGCGCCAGCAGCGCTCCGGGACAGGGAAGGGACTATGGCTACACCTTC.

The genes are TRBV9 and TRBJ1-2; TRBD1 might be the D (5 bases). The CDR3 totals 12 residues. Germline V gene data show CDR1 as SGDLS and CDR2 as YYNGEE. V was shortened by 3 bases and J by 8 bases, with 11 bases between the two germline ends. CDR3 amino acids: CASSGPGPGYTF. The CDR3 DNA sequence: TGTGCCAGCAGCGGCCCAGGGCCAGGCTACACCTTC.

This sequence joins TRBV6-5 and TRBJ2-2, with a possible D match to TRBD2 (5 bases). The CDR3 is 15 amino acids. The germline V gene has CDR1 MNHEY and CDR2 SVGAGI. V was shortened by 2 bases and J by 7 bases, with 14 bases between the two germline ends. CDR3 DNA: TGTGCCAGCAGTTACGAGGGCCACAACGACGGGGAGCTGTTTTTT. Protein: CASSYEGHNDGELFF.

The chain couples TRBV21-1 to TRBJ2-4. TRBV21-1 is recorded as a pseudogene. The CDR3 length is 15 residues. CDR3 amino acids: CASSASAEGKNIQYF. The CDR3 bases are TGTGCCAGCAGTGCCTCCGCTGAAGGGAAAAACATTCAGTACTTC.

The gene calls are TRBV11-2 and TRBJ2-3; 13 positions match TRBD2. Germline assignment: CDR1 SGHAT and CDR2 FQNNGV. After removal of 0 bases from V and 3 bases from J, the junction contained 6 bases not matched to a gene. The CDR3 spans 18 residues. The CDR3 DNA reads TGTGCCAGCAGCTTAGAGGGGACTAGCGGGGTTGGAACAGATACGCAGTATTTT. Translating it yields CASSLEGTSGVGTDTQYF. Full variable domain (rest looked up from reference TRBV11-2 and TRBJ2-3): EAGVAQSPRYKIIEKRQSVAFWCNPISGHATLYWYQQILGQGPKLLIQFQNNGVVDDSQLPKDRFSAERLKGVDSTLKIQPAKLEDSAVYLCASSLEGTSGVGTDTQYFGPGTRLTVL.

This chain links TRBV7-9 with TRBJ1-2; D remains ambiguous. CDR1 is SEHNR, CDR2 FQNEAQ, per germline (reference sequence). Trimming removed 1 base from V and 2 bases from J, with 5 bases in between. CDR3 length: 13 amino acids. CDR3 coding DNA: TGTGCCAGCAGCTTAGGTGACAACTATGGCTACACCTTC. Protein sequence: CASSLGDNYGYTF.

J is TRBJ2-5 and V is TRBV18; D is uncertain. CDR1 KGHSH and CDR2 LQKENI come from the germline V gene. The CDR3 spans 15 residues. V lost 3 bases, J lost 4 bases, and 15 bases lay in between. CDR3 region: CASSPIVLSGETQYF. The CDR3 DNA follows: TGTGCCAGCTCACCCATAGTTTTGAGTGGAGAGACCCAGTACTTC.